These T cell receptor beta chains were read from a single sample in a study of cytomegalovirus exposure and HLA in healthy donors. Method: immunoSEQ multiplex PCR; TCRdb's copy keeps in-frame clones and lacks some. This sample has roughly 90,000 clones, with approximately 85% found just once. The sample consisted of PBMCs. The receptors come from a man younger than 45 in good health and CMV-seropositive. Each CDR3 is given with its conserved first and last residue. D genes are given only for firm matches. Some rows mark clone size as missing; the rest say once, few, many or name a class of expanded clone.

TRBV6-1,TRBJ2-3,NA,TRBD2,TGTGCCAGCCGGGGCAGCGGGAGGAGCACAGATACGCAGTATTTT,CASRGSGRSTDTQYF
TRBV18,TRBJ2-2,NA,NA,TGTGCCAGCTCTCCGGGTATCCCCGGGGAGCTGTTTTTT,CASSPGIPGELFF
TRBV28,TRBJ1-1,NA,TRBD1,TGTGCCAGCAGTTTCAAAAGGGGGCTCCGGGGGACTGAAGCTTTCTTT,CASSFKRGLRGTEAFF
TRBV5-1,TRBJ1-4,few,TRBD1,TGCGCCAGCAGCATCTCAGGGGGCACTAATGAAAAACTGTTTTTT,CASSISGGTNEKLFF
TRBV4-1,TRBJ2-7,NA,TRBD2,TGCGCCAGCAGCCAAGATATGGGACTAGCGGAAACCTACGAGCAGTACTTC,CASSQDMGLAETYEQYF
TRBV6-1,TRBJ2-5,NA,NA,TGTGCCAGCAGTGAAGATGGTAGGGGAAGGACCCAGTACTTC,CASSEDGRGRTQYF
TRBV11-2,TRBJ1-1,once,NA,TGTGCCAGCATCATTACCCCCCGGGACACTAAAGCTTTCTTT,CASIITPRDTKAFF
TRBV5-1,TRBJ1-2,few,NA,TGCGCCAGCAGCTTGGGTGACTCTGGCGGAAACTATGGCTACACCTTC,CASSLGDSGGNYGYTF
TRBV2,TRBJ2-3,NA,TRBD1,TGTGCCAGCAGCCTCGGACAGGGAACGAATACGCAGTATTTT,CASSLGQGTNTQYF
TRBV30,TRBJ1-2,few,NA,TGTGCCTGGAGTGAGACAGCCTCCTATGGCTACACCTTC,CAWSETASYGYTF
TRBV6-5,TRBJ2-7,NA,NA,TGTGCCAGCAGTTACTCCAGGGTTTCGTACGAGCAGTACTTC,CASSYSRVSYEQYF
TRBV18,TRBJ1-5,once,NA,TGTGCCAGCTCACCACCGGACAGCGCGGATCAGCCCCAGCATTTT,CASSPPDSADQPQHF
TRBV7-7,TRBJ2-3,once,NA,TGTGCCAGCAGCTTAGATGGCGGGAGCACAGATACGCAGTATTTT,CASSLDGGSTDTQYF
TRBV7-2,TRBJ2-1,NA,NA,TGTGCCAGCAGCTATCTATACAATGAGCAGTTCTTC,CASSYLYNEQFF
TRBV18,TRBJ1-3,NA,NA,TGTGCCAGCTCACCGACCCTTGGACAGTCGTTCTCTGGAAACACCATATATTTT,CASSPTLGQSFSGNTIYF
TRBV7-2,TRBJ1-5,NA,NA,TGTGCCAGCAGCTTAGTTTCAGGGATTAATCAGCCCCAGCATTTT,CASSLVSGINQPQHF
TRBV7-9,TRBJ1-5,NA,TRBD1,TGTGCCAGCAGTTACGGGACAGGCGAATCCACTTTTAGCAATCAGCCCCAGCATTTT,CASSYGTGESTFSNQPQHF
TRBV6-6,TRBJ1-6,NA,NA,TGTGCCAGCATAGACATCAGCTCCTATAATTCACCCCTCCACTTT,CASIDISSYNSPLHF
TRBV5-1,TRBJ2-1,few,TRBD2,TGCGCCAGCCGATTGAGCGGGGGCTCCTACAATGAGCAGTTCTTC,CASRLSGGSYNEQFF
TRBV7-2,TRBJ2-3,NA,TRBD1,TGTGCCAGCAGCGCCCGACAGGGTGTTGGCACAGATACGCAGTATTTT,CASSARQGVGTDTQYF
TRBV10-3,TRBJ2-7,NA,NA,TGTGCCATCAGACCAACAGGGAATTCCGGCTACGAGCAGTACTTC,CAIRPTGNSGYEQYF
TRBV10-3,TRBJ2-1,NA,TRBD2,TGTGCCATCAGTGATAGCGGGAGTTATAATGAGCAGTTCTTC,CAISDSGSYNEQFF
TRBV23-1,TRBJ2-7,NA,NA,TGCGCCAGCAGTCAATCGCGGCAGGGACTCTACGAGCAGTACTTC,CASSQSRQGLYEQYF
TRBV27,TRBJ2-1,NA,TRBD2,TGTGCCTCCAGGACTAGCGGGAGGGGGGATGAGCAGTTCTTC,CASRTSGRGDEQFF
TRBV7-9,TRBJ1-5,NA,TRBD1,TGTTCCAGCACGGACAGGGCCGATCAGCCCCAGCATTTT,CSSTDRADQPQHF
TRBV30,TRBJ1-4,NA,NA,TGTGCCTGGAGTGTAGGGGGTAGTGGTGAAAAACTGTTTTTT,CAWSVGGSGEKLFF
TRBV6-6,TRBJ2-1,NA,NA,TGTGCCAGCAGTTACGAGCGGTCTGGGAATGAGCAGTTCTTC,CASSYERSGNEQFF
TRBV5-4,TRBJ1-6,NA,NA,TGTGCCAGCAGGGCGGGTGCCGATAATTCACCCCTCCACTTT,CASRAGADNSPLHF
TRBV4-1,TRBJ2-7,NA,NA,TGCGCCAGCAGCCAAGAATCCCCGCCGGGGTACGAGCAGTACTTC,CASSQESPPGYEQYF
TRBV11-2,TRBJ1-4,NA,TRBD1,TGTGCCAGCAGCTTAGGGGACAGGAGTTATGAAAAACTGTTTTTT,CASSLGDRSYEKLFF
TRBV5-1,TRBJ2-2,NA,NA,TGCGCCAGCAGCTTGGCGCAGGTCACCACCGGGGAGCTGTTTTTT,CASSLAQVTTGELFF
TRBV5-1,TRBJ2-7,NA,TRBD2,TGCGCCAGCAGCTTGGAGACGGGAGGGCCCCCCTACGAGCAGTACTTC,CASSLETGGPPYEQYF
TRBV1,TRBJ1-4,NA,NA,TGCACCAGCAGCCAAGCCCCTTACAGTTCAACTAATGAAAAACTGTTTTTT,CTSSQAPYSSTNEKLFF
TRBV7-9,TRBJ2-7,once,TRBD1,TGTGCCAGCAGCCTACTTACAGGGGCCGAGCAGTACTTC,CASSLLTGAEQYF
TRBV6-1,TRBJ1-4,NA,NA,TGTGCCAGCAGTGAAGAGTCCTGGGGAGCAACTAATGAAAAACTGTTTTTT,CASSEESWGATNEKLFF
TRBV10-3,TRBJ1-5,NA,NA,TGTGCCATCAGTGAGTCGGAGAGAGGCAATCAGCCCCAGCATTTT,CAISESERGNQPQHF
TRBV6-6,TRBJ2-1,NA,TRBD2,TGTGCCAGCAGTCCGCCGGGGGGGAATGAGCAGTTCTTC,CASSPPGGNEQFF
TRBV9,TRBJ2-3,NA,TRBD1,TGTGCCAGCAGCGCAGCCACAGGGGTTCCAGATACGCAGTATTTT,CASSAATGVPDTQYF
TRBV28,TRBJ1-2,NA,TRBD1,TGTGCCAGCAGGGGACCGGGACAGGGGAGCGGCTACACCTTC,CASRGPGQGSGYTF
TRBV11-2,TRBJ2-3,NA,NA,TGTGCCAGCAGCTTCCCCGGAGATACGCAGTATTTT,CASSFPGDTQYF
TRBV5-5,TRBJ1-1,NA,NA,TGTGCCAGCAGCTGGGGACACCTACGTGAAGCTTTCTTT,CASSWGHLREAFF
TRBV5-1,TRBJ2-7,NA,TRBD2,TGCGCCAGCAGCTTCACTAGCGGGAGCAACTACGAGCAGTACTTC,CASSFTSGSNYEQYF
TRBV10-1,TRBJ2-1,NA,TRBD2,TGCGCCACCTCCCGGACTAGGGGCCATGAGCAGTTCTTC,CATSRTRGHEQFF
TRBV10-1,TRBJ1-1,NA,NA,TGCGCCAGCAGCGCTAACAGGGTGGGCACTGAAGCTTTCTTT,CASSANRVGTEAFF
TRBV6-5,TRBJ2-1,NA,TRBD1,TGTGCCAGCAGAAAGGGGGCGTCCGACTACAATGAGCAGTTCTTC,CASRKGASDYNEQFF
TRBV7-9,TRBJ2-7,NA,NA,TGTTCCAGCAGCCTTCAGGCCTACGAGCAGTACTTC,CSSSLQAYEQYF
TRBV28,TRBJ1-5,NA,TRBD1,TGTGCCAGCAGGGGGACAAGGACAGGGAGGAATCAGCCCCAGCATTTT,CASRGTRTGRNQPQHF
TRBV5-6,TRBJ2-2,few,TRBD1,TGTGCCAGCAGTACTTTCGGGCAGGGGGAGAACACCGGGGAGCTGTTTTTT,CASSTFGQGENTGELFF
TRBV7-8,TRBJ2-7,NA,NA,TGTGCCAGCAGCTTCTCCGGGGAATTCTTCTACGAGCAGTACTTC,CASSFSGEFFYEQYF
TRBV14,TRBJ2-5,few,NA,TGTGCCAGCAGCCAAGATCTGGGTGGCGGCAGAAAAGAGACCCAGTACTTC,CASSQDLGGGRKETQYF
TRBV28,TRBJ1-5,NA,TRBD1,TGTGCCAGCAGTCTTATACAGGGGGCAAGCAATCAGCCCCAGCATTTT,CASSLIQGASNQPQHF
TRBV19,TRBJ2-7,NA,NA,TGTGCCAGTAGTATGTCTACGTTCTCCTACGAGCAGTACTTC,CASSMSTFSYEQYF